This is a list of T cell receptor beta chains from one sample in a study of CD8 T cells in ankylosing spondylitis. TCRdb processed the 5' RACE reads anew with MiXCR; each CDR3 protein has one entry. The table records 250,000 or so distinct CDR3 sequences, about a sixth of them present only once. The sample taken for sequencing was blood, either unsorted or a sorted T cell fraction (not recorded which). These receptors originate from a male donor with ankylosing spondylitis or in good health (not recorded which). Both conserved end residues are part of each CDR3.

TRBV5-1,CASSLQGDEYEQYF
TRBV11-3,CASSLVGPGLYNEQFF
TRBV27,CASSPGSGFTNEQFF
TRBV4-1,CASSQDNRGNSPLHF
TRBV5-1,CASSLEGGGSYNEQFF
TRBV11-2,CASSFSSFGTGYEQYF
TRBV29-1,CSVEDRSLLGTEQYF
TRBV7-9,CASTPGGAGPEAQYF
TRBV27,CASSLLLAGGPGNEQFF
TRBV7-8,CASSLAGWIEAFF
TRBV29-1,CSVFGGRTYEQYF
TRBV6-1,CASRTGDGANTGELFF
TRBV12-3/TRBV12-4,CASNLGGADTQYF
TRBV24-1,CATSDSAGATGELFF
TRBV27,CASSPGTGFGEQYF